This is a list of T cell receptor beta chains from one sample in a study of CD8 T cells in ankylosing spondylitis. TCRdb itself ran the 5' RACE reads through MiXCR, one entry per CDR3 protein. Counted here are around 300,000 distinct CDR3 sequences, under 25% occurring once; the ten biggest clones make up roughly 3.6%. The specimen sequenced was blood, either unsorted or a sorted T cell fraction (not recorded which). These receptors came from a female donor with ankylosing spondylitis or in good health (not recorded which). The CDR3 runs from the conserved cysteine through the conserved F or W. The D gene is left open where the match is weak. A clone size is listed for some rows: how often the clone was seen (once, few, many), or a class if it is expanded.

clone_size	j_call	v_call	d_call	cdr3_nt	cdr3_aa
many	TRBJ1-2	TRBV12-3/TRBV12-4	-	TGTGCCAGCAGCGTAAGGGGGGGGAGCGGCTACACCTTC	CASSVRGGSGYTF
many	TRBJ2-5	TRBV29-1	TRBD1	TGCAGCGTCGTACCACAGGGGGGAAAAGAGACCCAGTACTTC	CSVVPQGGKETQYF
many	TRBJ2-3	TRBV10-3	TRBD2	TGTGCCATCAGGGATAGCGGGTCTCTCACAGATACGCAGTATTTT	CAIRDSGSLTDTQYF
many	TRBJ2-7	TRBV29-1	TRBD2	TGCAGCGTTGGGGCGCTAGCGGGAGTCACCTACGAGCAGTACTTC	CSVGALAGVTYEQYF
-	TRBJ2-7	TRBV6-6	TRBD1	TGTGCCAGCAGTTACCCGACAGGGTCCGAGCAGTACTTC	CASSYPTGSEQYF
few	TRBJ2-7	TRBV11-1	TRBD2	TGTGCCAGCAGCTTAGCCCCACCCGGGACTAGCGGGACCTACAGATTTGGGGGTTACGAGCAGTACTTC	CASSLAPPGTSGTYRFGGYEQYF
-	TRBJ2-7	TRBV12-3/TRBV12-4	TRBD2	TGTGCCAGCAGCCCGAGCGGGAGGGCCATCGAGCAGTACTTC	CASSPSGRAIEQYF
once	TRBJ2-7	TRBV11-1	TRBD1	TGTGCCAGCAGCCCCTGGGACAGGGCCTCCTACGAGCAGTACTTC	CASSPWDRASYEQYF
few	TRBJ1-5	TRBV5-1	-	TGCGCCAGCAGCTTGGTTCCAGGGACCCAGCCCCAGCATTTT	CASSLVPGTQPQHF
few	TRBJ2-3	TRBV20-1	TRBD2	TGCAGTGGCAGGGAGACTAGCGGGAGATTTGAGGCGCAGTATTTT	CSGRETSGRFEAQYF
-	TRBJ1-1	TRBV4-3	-	TGCGCCAGCAGCCAAGTTGCCAGGGCGGAATCTGAAGCTTTCTTT	CASSQVARAESEAFF
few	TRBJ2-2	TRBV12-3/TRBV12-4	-	TGTGCCAGCAGTTGGCACGGGGAGCTGTTTTTT	CASSWHGELFF
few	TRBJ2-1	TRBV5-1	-	TGCGCCAGCAGCTTGGACGGCGGTGAGCAGTTCTTC	CASSLDGGEQFF
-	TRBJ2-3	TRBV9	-	TGTGCCAGCAGCCAGAAGGGTGGGGCAGATACGCAGTATTTT	CASSQKGGADTQYF
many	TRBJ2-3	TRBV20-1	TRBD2	TGCAGTGAACTAGCGAGGTTGCCCACAGATACGCAGTATTTT	CSELARLPTDTQYF
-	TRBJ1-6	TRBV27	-	TGTGCCAGCAGTTTAACGCGGAGGGGGGAAGGAGCCCTCCACTTT	CASSLTRRGEGALHF
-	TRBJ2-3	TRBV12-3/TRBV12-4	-	TGTGCCAGCAGTCCGTACCGGGACTCTAGCACAGATACGCAGTATTTT	CASSPYRDSSTDTQYF
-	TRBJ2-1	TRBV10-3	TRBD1	TGTGCCATCAGTGACCACGACAGGGCCCCACACAATGAGCAGTTCTTC	CAISDHDRAPHNEQFF
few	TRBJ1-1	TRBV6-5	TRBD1	TGTGCCAGCAGTCTACCCGGGACAGAATATGAAGCTTTCTTT	CASSLPGTEYEAFF
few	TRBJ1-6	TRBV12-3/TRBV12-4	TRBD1	TGTGCCAGCAGCACCAGGGGGAATTCACCCCTCCACTTT	CASSTRGNSPLHF
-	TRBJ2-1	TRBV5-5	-	TGTGCCAGCAGTCTTGACGGGTACTCCTACAATGAGCAGTTCTTC	CASSLDGYSYNEQFF
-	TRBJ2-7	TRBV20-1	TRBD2	TGCAGTGCTAGCCCTAGCGGCGAGCAGTACTTC	CSASPSGEQYF
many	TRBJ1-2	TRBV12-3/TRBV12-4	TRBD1	TGTGCCAGCAGCTGGGGACAGGGAGGCTATGGCTACACCTTC	CASSWGQGGYGYTF
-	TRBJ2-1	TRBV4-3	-	TGCGCCAGCAGCCAAGGGACCTTTAACAATGAGCAGTTCTTC	CASSQGTFNNEQFF
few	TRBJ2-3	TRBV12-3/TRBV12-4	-	TGTGCCAGCCTTTTGAGCCGGGACACAGATACGCAGTATTTT	CASLLSRDTDTQYF
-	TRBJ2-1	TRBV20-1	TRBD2	TGCAGTGCCCCCATGTTTCTAGCGGGAGTGGATGAGCAGTTCTTC	CSAPMFLAGVDEQFF
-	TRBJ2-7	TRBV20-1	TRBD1	TGCAGTGCTAGAGGGGACAGGGCCCACGAGCAGTACTTC	CSARGDRAHEQYF
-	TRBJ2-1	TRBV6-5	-	TGTGCCAGCAGTTACTCGCGGGGTGAAGGGAAGAATGAGCAGTTCTTC	CASSYSRGEGKNEQFF
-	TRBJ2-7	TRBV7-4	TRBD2	TGTGCCAGCCCGGGAGTGCGGGAGGACGAGCAGTACTTC	CASPGVREDEQYF
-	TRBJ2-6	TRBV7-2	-	TGTGCCAGCAGCTTAGAATCTAGGCCTGGGGCCAACGTCCTGACTTTC	CASSLESRPGANVLTF
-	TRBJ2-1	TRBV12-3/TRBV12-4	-	TGTGCCAGCAGTTTCACGGGTTCTAACAATGAGCAGTTCTTC	CASSFTGSNNEQFF
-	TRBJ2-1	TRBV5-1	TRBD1	TGCGCCAGCAGCCCGGGGGTGGGGACAGGGATCAATGAGCAGTTCTTC	CASSPGVGTGINEQFF
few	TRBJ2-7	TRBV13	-	TGTGCCAGCAGCACCGGGAGAACTTCATCCTACGAGCAGTACTTC	CASSTGRTSSYEQYF
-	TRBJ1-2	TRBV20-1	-	TGCAGTGCTAGACCGACCTTGGACAGATCTTCGGACTATGGCTACACCTTC	CSARPTLDRSSDYGYTF
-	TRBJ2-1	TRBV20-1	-	TGCAGTGCTAGAGTCGGTGGGAGACCTTACAATGAGCAGTTCTTC	CSARVGGRPYNEQFF